This T cell receptor (beta chain) emerged from a study of T cell responses to AZD1222 COVID-19 vaccine. Findings and caveats of the study: Just a handful of AZD1222 recipients were seropositive at baseline. Donors, mostly white British, included more females; clonal diversity was possibly underestimated. Epitopes outside B.1.351 and B.1.1.7 mutated regions reportedly drew nearly half of spike TCRs.

Concerning this clone: What it binds is unknown.

The length of the CDR3 is 15 residues. With 5 bases removed from V and 7 bases from J, the gap between germline ends came to 18 bases. The germline V gene encodes CDR1 LNHDA and CDR2 SQIVND (reference sequence). Sequencing was performed with immunoSEQ multiplex PCR; in TCRdb, only in-frame clones are kept and a portion is missing. The table records 80,000 or so clones, around four fifths of them present only once. The chain combines TRBV19 with TRBJ1-5; the D gene is possibly TRBD1 (6 bases). Sequencing used peripheral blood, obtained on day 0 of AZD1222 vaccination. The sequence derives from an adult in good health. The CDR3 coding sequence is TGTGCCAGTAGTTATGAGTCGGGGGCTGGGCAGCCCCAGCATTTT. This translates into CASSYESGAGQPQHF.